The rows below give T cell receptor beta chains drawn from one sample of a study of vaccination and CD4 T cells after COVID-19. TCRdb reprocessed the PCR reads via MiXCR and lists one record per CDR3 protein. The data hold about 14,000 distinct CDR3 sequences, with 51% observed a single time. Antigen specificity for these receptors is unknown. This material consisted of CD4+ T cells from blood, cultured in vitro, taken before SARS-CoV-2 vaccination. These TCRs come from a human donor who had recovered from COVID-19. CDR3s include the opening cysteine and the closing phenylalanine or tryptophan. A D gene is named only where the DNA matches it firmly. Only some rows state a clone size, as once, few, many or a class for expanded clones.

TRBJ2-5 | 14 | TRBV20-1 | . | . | CSATGPSAGETQYF | TGCAGTGCCACGGGACCTAGCGCGGGGGAGACCCAGTACTTC
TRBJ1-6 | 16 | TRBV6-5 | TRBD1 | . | CASSYSPGQGRSPLHF | TGTGCCAGCAGTTACTCCCCGGGACAGGGACGTTCACCCCTCCACTTT
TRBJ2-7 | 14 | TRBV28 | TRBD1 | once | CASRETGGLGEQYF | TGTGCCAGCAGGGAGACAGGGGGCCTCGGCGAGCAGTACTTC
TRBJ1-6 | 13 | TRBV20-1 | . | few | CSASIQDGSPLHF | TGCAGTGCTAGTATCCAGGACGGTTCACCCCTCCACTTT
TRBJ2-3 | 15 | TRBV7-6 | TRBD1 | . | CASSFGQAGSGTQYF | TGTGCCAGCAGCTTCGGACAGGCCGGGTCTGGGACGCAGTATTTT
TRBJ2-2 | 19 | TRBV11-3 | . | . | CASSSIGTAGLTNTGELFF | TGTGCCAGCAGCTCAATCGGGACAGCGGGCCTAACGAACACCGGGGAGCTGTTTTTT
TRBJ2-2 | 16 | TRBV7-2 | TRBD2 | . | CASSLHAGGVTGELFF | TGTGCCAGCAGCCTCCATGCGGGGGGGGTCACCGGGGAGCTGTTTTTT
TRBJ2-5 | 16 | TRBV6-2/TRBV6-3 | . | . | CASRSPRGPGQETQYF | TGTGCCAGCAGATCCCCCAGAGGGCCAGGACAAGAGACCCAGTACTTC
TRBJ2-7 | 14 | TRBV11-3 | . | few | CASSVTGNVYEQYF | TGTGCCAGCAGCGTAACAGGGAATGTCTACGAGCAGTACTTC
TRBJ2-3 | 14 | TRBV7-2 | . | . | CASSLARSTDTQYF | TGTGCCAGCAGCTTAGCGAGGAGCACAGATACGCAGTATTTT
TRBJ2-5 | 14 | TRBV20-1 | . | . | CSADPGAFQETQYF | TGCAGTGCGGATCCCGGGGCTTTCCAAGAGACCCAGTACTTC
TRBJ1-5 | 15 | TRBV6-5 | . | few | CASSFQWGSGRPQHF | TGTGCCAGCAGTTTTCAATGGGGCTCTGGACGGCCCCAGCATTTT
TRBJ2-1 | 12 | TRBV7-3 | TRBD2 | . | CASSAGTSKQFF | TGTGCCAGCAGCGCCGGGACTAGCAAGCAGTTCTTC
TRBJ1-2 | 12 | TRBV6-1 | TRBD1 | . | CASSDQGGSYTF | TGTGCCAGCAGCGATCAGGGGGGAAGCTACACCTTC
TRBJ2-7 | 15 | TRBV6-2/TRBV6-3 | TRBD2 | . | CASSSGTRISHEQYF | TGTGCCAGCAGTTCCGGGACTAGAATCTCCCACGAGCAGTACTTC
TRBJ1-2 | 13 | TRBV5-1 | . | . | CASSLDANYGYTF | TGCGCCAGCAGCTTGGATGCCAACTATGGCTACACCTTC
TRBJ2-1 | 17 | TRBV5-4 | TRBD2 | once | CASSLAGRVAGYNEQFF | TGTGCCAGCAGCTTGGCCGGGAGGGTAGCAGGCTACAATGAGCAGTTCTTC
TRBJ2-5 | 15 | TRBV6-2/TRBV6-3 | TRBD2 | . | CASSYPAGLVETQYF | TGTGCCAGCAGTTACCCAGCGGGGCTGGTGGAGACCCAGTACTTC
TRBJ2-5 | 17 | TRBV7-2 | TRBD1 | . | CASSFPLTGHRDETQYF | TGTGCCAGCAGCTTCCCCTTGACAGGGCATCGAGATGAGACCCAGTACTTC
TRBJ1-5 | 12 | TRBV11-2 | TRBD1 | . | CASGTGDQPQHF | TGTGCCAGCGGGACAGGGGATCAGCCCCAGCATTTT
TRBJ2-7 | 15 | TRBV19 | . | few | CASSIDRLGINEQYF | TGTGCCAGTAGTATAGACCGACTGGGCATCAACGAGCAGTACTTC
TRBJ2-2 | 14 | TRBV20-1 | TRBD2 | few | CSAFSGANTGELFF | TGCAGTGCCTTTAGCGGGGCGAACACCGGGGAGCTGTTTTTT
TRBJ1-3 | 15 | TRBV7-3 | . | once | CASSSTSTVGNTIYF | TGTGCCAGCAGCTCCACTTCGACAGTAGGAAACACCATATATTTT
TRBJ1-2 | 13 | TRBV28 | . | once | CASSSTGRYGYTF | TGTGCCAGCAGTTCGACAGGCAGATATGGCTACACCTTC
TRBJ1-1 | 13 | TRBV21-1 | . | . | CASSTSLNTEAFF | TGTGCCAGCAGCACCAGCCTGAACACTGAAGCTTTCTTT
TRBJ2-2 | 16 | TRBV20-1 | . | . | CSARETWGRNTGELFF | TGCAGTGCTAGGGAGACTTGGGGAAGGAACACCGGGGAGCTGTTTTTT
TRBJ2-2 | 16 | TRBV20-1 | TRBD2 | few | CSAPKPGLAGTGELFF | TGCAGTGCCCCTAAACCGGGACTAGCGGGGACCGGGGAGCTGTTTTTT
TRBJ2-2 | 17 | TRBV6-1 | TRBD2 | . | CAISEFSAGGGTGELFF | TGTGCCATCAGTGAATTTTCAGCGGGGGGAGGTACCGGGGAGCTGTTTTTT
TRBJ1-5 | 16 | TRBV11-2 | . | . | CASSLVWGYSNQPQHF | TGTGCCAGCAGCTTAGTATGGGGGTATAGCAATCAGCCCCAGCATTTT
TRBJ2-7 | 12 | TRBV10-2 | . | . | CASSVIAYEQYF | TGCGCCAGCAGTGTTATAGCGTACGAGCAGTACTTC
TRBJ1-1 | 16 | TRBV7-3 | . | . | CASGLILGQDNTEAFF | TGTGCCAGCGGCTTAATATTGGGACAAGATAACACTGAAGCTTTCTTT
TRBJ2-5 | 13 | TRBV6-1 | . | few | CASHLSGQETQYF | TGTGCCAGCCACCTAAGTGGACAAGAGACCCAGTACTTC
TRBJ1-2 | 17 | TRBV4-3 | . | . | CASSQDAESPKGYGYTF | TGCGCCAGCAGCCAAGATGCGGAAAGCCCAAAAGGCTATGGCTACACCTTC
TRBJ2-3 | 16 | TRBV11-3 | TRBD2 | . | CASSLGLAVSTDTQYF | TGTGCCAGCAGCTTGGGGCTAGCGGTGAGCACAGATACGCAGTATTTT
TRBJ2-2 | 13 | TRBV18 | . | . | CASSPMVPGELFF | TGTGCCAGCTCACCCATGGTCCCCGGGGAGCTGTTTTTT